This TCR beta chain was recorded in a study of blood T cells in healthy people across ages. Study outcomes and limitations: Fewer expanded clones and more diversity marked long-lived versus aged donors.

This clonotype has a handful of counts. The antigen is unknown. It was with a sample-barcoded 5' primer and a J-beta primer mix that a second PCR of roughly 7 to 12 cycles was run. TCRdb used MiXCR to reprocess the 5' RACE reads, holding one entry per CDR3 protein. The data show a few hundred thousand distinct CDR3 sequences, with 25% to 30% seen just once and 29% held by the top ten. The CDR3 length is 15 residues. The J segment lost 8 bases and the V segment lost 2 bases, leaving 11 bases of the junction unmatched. Germline V CDR1 and CDR2: SGHRS, YFSETQ. This clonotype was obtained from a woman between 65 and 79 years old in good health. The sequencing sample was made of blood. The V call is TRBV5-1, the J call TRBJ2-5, with 8 bases that match TRBD1. CDR3 coding DNA: TGCGCCAGCAGCTTAGAGGGACAGGCCCAAGGCACCCAGTACTTC. Translating gives CASSLEGQAQGTQYF.